This TCR beta chain was obtained from a study of molecular identifiers for immune sequencing clone quantification. Study background: In replicates, RNA from approximately 22,000 or 94,000 naive CD8 cells was divided five ways and four parts were sequenced. Study observations and caveats: In cases of identical TCR molecules sharing a barcode, highly expanded clone sizes could be underestimated. Detectable among roughly 920,000 naive cells, according to reports, was Jurkat TCR RNA spiked in from one cell.

This clonotype was found many times. Antigen: not known. Germline loops: CDR1 MGHRA, CDR2 YSYEKL. The CDR3 totals 14 residues. V was pared by 4 bases and J by 4 bases, with 6 bases of the junction left unmatched. Naive CD8 T cells were sorted, and the gate applied was CD8+CD4-CCR7+CD45RA+. From the PCR reads, TCRdb called clonotypes with MiXCR, one entry per CDR3 protein. This table holds approximately 40,000 distinct CDR3 sequences, about 18% found once. Source material: naive CD8+ T cells from blood, with Jurkat cell RNA spiked in. Noted subset: FACS-sorted CD8+CD4-CCR7+CD45RA+ naive T cells. The source of this sequence is a human donor in good health. Some libraries in this study had Jurkat cell RNA spiked in. V usage is TRBV4-1 and J usage is TRBJ2-7; the match to TRBD1 covers 8 bases. CDR3 sequence (DNA): TGCGCCAGCAGCCCCGGACAGGGCGAGTACGAGCAGTACTTC. Translating it yields CASSPGQGEYEQYF.